The T cell receptor (beta chain) described here comes from a study of cytomegalovirus exposure and HLA in healthy donors. Germline CDR1 and CDR2: MGHDK and SYGVNS. The J segment lost 5 bases and the V segment lost 5 bases, leaving 8 bases of the junction unmatched. This CDR3 region has 14 residues. The PCR employed 60 Vbeta primers together with 13 Jbeta primers. Data came from immunoSEQ multiplex PCR; TCRdb stores just in-frame clones and leaves some out. The repertoire holds 150,000 to 200,000 clones, with around 78% as singletons. Input material: PBMCs. The TCR originated in a woman in her twenties or thirties in good health and CMV-seropositive. The chain has TRBV25-1 and TRBJ1-1, with 7 nucleotides matching TRBD1. The CDR3 is CASSTGQPPTEAFF. The CDR3 DNA sequence: TGTGCCAGCAGTACGGGACAGCCCCCTACTGAAGCTTTCTTT.